The 31 T cell receptor beta chains presented below share a single source sample, sequenced in a study of T cells in localized non-small cell lung cancer. Libraries were prepared by immunoSEQ multiplex PCR; TCRdb keeps only in-frame clonotypes and omits some of them. The sample shows about 91,000 clones, roughly 89% of them seen only once. Here the sequenced sample was peripheral blood, taken before any cancer treatment. These receptors all stem from a man aged 40 to 70 with stage I squamous cell lung carcinoma.

J is TRBJ2-1 and V is TRBV20-1; the match to TRBD1 covers 7 bases. Germline V lookup: CDR1 DFQATT, CDR2 SNEGSKA (reference sequence). CDR3 length: 11 residues. V shed 5 bases, J shed 8 bases, and the junction held 3 bases outside the gene matches. CDR3 loop: CSAGDRDEQFF. The CDR3 DNA is TGCAGTGCTGGCGACAGGGATGAGCAGTTCTTC.

The chain combines TRBV21-1 with TRBJ1-1. TRBV21-1 is tagged as a pseudogene. The CDR3 length is 14 residues. The CDR3 loop reads CASSKGGLNTEAFF. The CDR3 nucleotides are TGTGCCAGCAGCAAAGGAGGCCTGAACACTGAAGCTTTCTTT.

The chain combines TRBV27 with TRBJ2-2; possible D gene TRBD2, 5 bases. The length of the CDR3 is 16 residues. V shed 7 bases and J shed 0 bases, with 15 bases lying between them. Germline CDR1 and CDR2: MNHEY and SMNVEV (reference sequence). Here the CDR3 reads CASKVRELSNTGELFF. The CDR3 DNA reads as TGTGCCAGCAAGGTTAGGGAGCTCTCGAACACCGGGGAGCTGTTTTTT.

The CDR3 spells CASSATRLDGYTF. The CDR3 nucleotides read TGTGCCAGTAGTGCGACCCGCCTGGATGGCTACACCTTC. The chain links TRBV19 to TRBJ1-2; D gene uncertain. Germline V CDR1 and CDR2: LNHDA, SQIVND (reference sequence). The CDR3 loop spans 13 amino acids. The germline V and J ends were trimmed by 5 bases and 6 bases, with 13 bases remaining between them.

The chain has TRBV7-9 and TRBJ1-2, with D possibly being TRBD1 (5 bases). This CDR3 spans 14 amino acids. The V and J ends lost 2 bases and 1 base respectively, with 8 bases between them. Germline V CDR1 and CDR2: SEHNR, FQNEAQ (reference sequence). The CDR3 DNA sequence: TGTGCCAGCAGCTTACTGACAGTTAACTATGGCTACACCTTC. This gives the protein CASSLLTVNYGYTF.

The chain combines TRBV5-4 with TRBJ2-1, with a possible D match to TRBD2 (6 bases). The V gene's germline CDR1 is SGHNT and CDR2 YYREEE (reference sequence). V lost 4 bases to trimming and J lost 3 bases, with 14 bases between them. This CDR3 has 15 residues. In DNA, the CDR3 is TGTGCCAGCAGCCCTAACCAGGGAGGCTACAATGAGCAGTTCTTC. Translation gives CASSPNQGGYNEQFF.

The chain uses TRBV23-1 and TRBJ1-1; a possible D gene is TRBD1 (5 bases). TRBV23-1 qualifies as an ORF whose function is uncertain. Trimming left V 2 bases short and J 8 bases short, with 21 bases between. The CDR3 totals 16 residues. The CDR3 sequence is CASSQPTAQQVREAFF. CDR3 in DNA: TGCGCCAGCAGTCAACCCACCGCCCAACAGGTCCGGGAAGCTTTCTTT.

The chain joins TRBV18 to TRBJ1-6; D is unclear. V lost 6 bases to trimming and J lost 12 bases, with 18 bases between them. Per germline, CDR1 KGHSH and CDR2 LQKENI. There are 14 residues in the CDR3. DNA of the CDR3: TGTGCCAGCTCCTCGGATGCCATCGTCTTACCCCTCCACTTT. Translation: CASSSDAIVLPLHF.

This clone was counted once. The junction and the germline gene differ at one end; a read error may be behind it. The chain employs TRBV11-2 and TRBJ2-7, with 7 nucleotides matching TRBD1. The germline CDR1 and CDR2 sequences are SGHAT and FQNNGV. The CDR3 has 14 residues. The CDR3 DNA sequence: TGTGCCAGCAGCTCCGGGACAGCAGAACTTCCATTCCCCTTC. Translating it yields CASSSGTAELPFPF.

The V and J genes are TRBV5-8 and TRBJ2-1; 7 bases map to TRBD1. Germline assignment: CDR1 SGHTS and CDR2 YDEGEE. CDR3 length equals 16 residues. The J segment lost 4 bases and the V segment lost 4 bases, leaving 11 bases of the junction unmatched. CDR3 residues: CASSKMGQKKYNEQFF. Here the CDR3 DNA reads TGTGCCAGCAGCAAGATGGGACAGAAAAAATACAATGAGCAGTTCTTC.

This rearrangement joins TRBV18 to TRBJ2-2; D is possibly TRBD2 (5 bases). Trimming cost V 1 base and J 5 bases, with 8 bases left between them. CDR3 length: 14 residues. CDR1 and CDR2 from the germline V gene are KGHSH and LQKENI. DNA for the CDR3: TGTGCCAGCTCACCACGGAGCGGTACCGGGGAGCTGTTTTTT. It is translated as CASSPRSGTGELFF.

The chain joins TRBV2 to TRBJ1-2; D ambiguous. CDR3 length: 12 residues. Germline V gene sequence: CDR1 SNHLY, CDR2 FYNNEI. The V end lost 3 bases, the J end lost 5 bases, and 7 bases lay between the germline ends. The CDR3 DNA sequence: TGTGCCAGCAGTGATGTCCCTTATGGCTACACCTTC. Encoded protein: CASSDVPYGYTF.

The rearrangement links TRBV10-3 to TRBJ2-3; D may match TRBD1 or TRBD2 (6 bases each). The V gene lost 2 bases and the J gene lost 5 bases, with 14 bases spanning the gap. Germline CDR1 and CDR2: ENHRY and SYGVKD. This CDR3 is 15 amino acids long. The CDR3 here is CAISEGGTQLDTQYF. CDR3 DNA sequence: TGTGCCATCAGTGAGGGAGGGACACAATTAGATACGCAGTATTTT.

The V gene is TRBV5-1, the J gene TRBJ1-1; D ambiguous. V lost 0 bases and J 4 bases, leaving 10 bases between the germline ends. The germline gives CDR1 SGHRS, CDR2 YFSETQ. The CDR3 is 14 residues long. The CDR3 nucleotides are TGCGCCAGCAGCTTGGGACCGGAGCCCACTGAAGCTTTCTTT. This codes for CASSLGPEPTEAFF. Supplemented by reference TRBV5-1 and TRBJ1-1, the full variable domain reads KAGVTQTPRYLIKTRGQQVTLSCSPISGHRSVSWYQQTPGQGLQFLFEYFSETQRNKGNFPGRFSGRQFSNSRSEMNVSTLELGDSALYLCASSLGPEPTEAFFGQGTRLTVV.

The chain carries TRBV5-1 and TRBJ2-7; 8 nucleotides line up with TRBD1. This CDR3 contains 15 residues. Germline lookup yields CDR1 SGHRS and CDR2 YFSETQ. With 4 bases clipped from V and 9 bases from J, the junction kept 15 bases outside the gene matches. In nucleotides, the CDR3 is TGCGCCAGCAGCCTTGGGACAGGCGGACATTATGGGCAGTACTTC. Translation gives CASSLGTGGHYGQYF.

V gene TRBV7-9 combines with J gene TRBJ1-1; tentative D call: TRBD1 (5 bases). CDR1 and CDR2 (germline): SEHNR, FQNEAQ (reference sequence). The CDR3 loop spans 13 amino acids. Trimming removed 2 bases at V and 11 bases at J, with 15 bases between. The CDR3 bases are TGTGCCAGCAGCTTAACGCAGGGCCAAGAGGCTTTCTTT. Its translation is CASSLTQGQEAFF.

In this sample, this clone turned up once. The chain links TRBV28 to TRBJ1-2; TRBD1 agrees at 10 bases. There are 17 residues in the CDR3. The ends lost 1 base at V and 3 bases at J; junction bases unmatched: 8. The germline CDR1 and CDR2 sequences are MDHEN and SYDVKM. The CDR3 here is CASSLSYRDRGDYGYTF. The CDR3 DNA is TGTGCCAGCAGTTTATCGTACCGGGACAGGGGAGACTATGGCTACACCTTC.

CDR3 region: CASSQARGRREQYF. CDR3 nucleotide sequence: TGTGCCAGCAGCCAAGCTAGGGGCCGTCGCGAGCAGTACTTC. The V call is TRBV6-5, the J call TRBJ2-7, with D tentatively TRBD1 (5 bases). Germline CDR1 and CDR2: MNHEY and SVGAGI. CDR3 length equals 14 residues. Trimming left V 6 bases short and J 6 bases short, with 18 bases between.

This chain connects TRBV28 to TRBJ1-3; a possible D gene is TRBD1 (5 bases). CDR1 is MDHEN, CDR2 SYDVKM, per germline. Trimming left V 7 bases short and J 2 bases short, with 9 bases between. The CDR3 totals 13 residues. CDR3: CASNRDAGNTIYF. In DNA form, the CDR3 reads TGTGCCAGCAATAGGGACGCTGGAAACACCATATATTTT.

CDR3 DNA sequence: TGTGCCTGGAGTCTGACAGGGTCCCGCAATCAGCCCCAGCATTTT. It is translated as CAWSLTGSRNQPQHF. The chain carries TRBV30 and TRBJ1-5, with 7 bases lining up with TRBD1. With V trimmed by 2 bases and J by 2 bases, 6 bases remained unmatched. The CDR3 runs 15 residues. Looked up from germline, CDR1 is GTSNPN and CDR2 is SVGIG (reference sequence).

CDR3 in DNA: TGCGCCAGCAGCTCGGGACGGATCCAAGAGACCCAGTACTTC. Its translation: CASSSGRIQETQYF. The gene calls are TRBV5-1 and TRBJ2-5; either TRBD1 or TRBD2 may supply D (5 bases each). This CDR3 is built from 14 residues. Germline CDR1 SGHRS, CDR2 YFSETQ. V was clipped by 3 bases and J by 1 base, with 10 bases between them.

The chain carries TRBV6-5 and TRBJ1-1, with D perhaps TRBD1 (6 bases). The CDR3 spans 13 residues. V lost 5 bases and J 5 bases, leaving 12 bases between the germline ends. CDR1 and CDR2 from the germline V gene are MNHEY and SVGAGI. The CDR3 coding sequence is TGTGCCAGCAGTCCGGGACATTTTACTGAAGCTTTCTTT. Amino acids: CASSPGHFTEAFF.

The rearrangement uses TRBV11-2 and TRBJ2-3, with D possibly TRBD1 on 6 matching bases. Germline-derived CDR1 and CDR2 are SGHAT and FQNNGV. Trimming pared 2 bases from V and 0 bases from J, leaving 12 bases between. There are 16 residues in the CDR3. The DNA of the CDR3 is TGTGCCAGCAGCTTAAGGTCGACAGGAAGCACAGATACGCAGTATTTT. It codes for CASSLRSTGSTDTQYF.

J is TRBJ1-2 and V is TRBV28, with 10 bases identical to TRBD1. Germline CDR1 and CDR2: MDHEN and SYDVKM. The CDR3 is made up of 18 amino acids. V gave up 3 bases and J gave up 6 bases; unmatched junction bases: 16. CDR3 in amino acids: CASSFHSLTGGVGNGYTF. CDR3 bases: TGTGCCAGCAGTTTTCACAGCCTGACAGGGGGCGTTGGGAATGGCTACACCTTC.

The J gene is TRBJ1-1, the V gene TRBV7-5. TRBV7-5 is deemed a pseudogene. This CDR3 is 13 amino acids long. The DNA for the CDR3 is TGTGTCAGAAGCTTAATGAGTCCCTATGAAGCTTTCTTT. Translated, it gives CVRSLMSPYEAFF.

This clone is a singleton in its sample. The rearrangement uses TRBV9 and TRBJ1-4; D might be TRBD1 (5 bases). Germline values: CDR1 SGDLS, CDR2 YYNGEE. This CDR3 has 14 amino acids. Trimming left V 4 bases short and J 10 bases short, with 17 bases between. CDR3 in amino acids: CASSKDSLPLKLFF. The CDR3 DNA is TGTGCCAGCAGCAAAGACAGCCTACCACTAAAACTGTTTTTT.

V and J are TRBV11-2 and TRBJ1-2; D remains unclear. The germline V and J ends were trimmed by 4 bases and 4 bases, with 10 bases remaining between them. Per the germline V gene, CDR1 is SGHAT and CDR2 is FQNNGV. The CDR3 length is 13 residues. Here the CDR3 reads CASSSPRSYGYTF. The CDR3 DNA follows: TGTGCCAGCAGCTCACCGAGGAGCTATGGCTACACCTTC.

The chain links TRBV5-1 to TRBJ1-2; D remains ambiguous. Germline V gene data show CDR1 as SGHRS and CDR2 as YFSETQ. V was cut by 2 bases and J by 1 base, with 6 bases left in between. The CDR3 contains 13 residues. The CDR3 DNA follows: TGCGCCAGCAGCTTCCCGGATAACTATGGCTACACCTTC. Its translation is CASSFPDNYGYTF.

The chain couples TRBV30 to TRBJ1-5; D is uncertain. The V gene's germline CDR1 is GTSNPN and CDR2 SVGIG (reference sequence). This CDR3 comprises 13 residues. Trimming pared 3 bases from V and 0 bases from J, leaving 6 bases between. CDR3 coding DNA: TGTGCCTGGAGCGGAGATAGCAATCAGCCCCAGCATTTT. Amino acids: CAWSGDSNQPQHF.

The gene calls are TRBV5-1 and TRBJ2-1; 9 bases align to TRBD2. V lost 5 bases to trimming and J lost 4 bases; unmatched junction nucleotides: 7. Germline V gene sequence: CDR1 SGHRS, CDR2 YFSETQ. The CDR3 is 15 amino acids. The CDR3 sequence is CASRAGTSTYNEQFF. For the CDR3, the DNA is TGCGCCAGCAGGGCCGGGACTAGCACATACAATGAGCAGTTCTTC.

V gene TRBV5-6 combines with J gene TRBJ2-7, with D hard to call. The CDR3 spans 12 residues. CDR1 and CDR2 from the germline V gene are SGHDT and YYEEEE. Trimming took off 4 bases at V and 5 bases at J, with 10 bases between the two ends. This CDR3 reads CASSLQAHEQYF. In DNA form, the CDR3 reads TGTGCCAGCAGCCTCCAGGCCCACGAGCAGTACTTC.